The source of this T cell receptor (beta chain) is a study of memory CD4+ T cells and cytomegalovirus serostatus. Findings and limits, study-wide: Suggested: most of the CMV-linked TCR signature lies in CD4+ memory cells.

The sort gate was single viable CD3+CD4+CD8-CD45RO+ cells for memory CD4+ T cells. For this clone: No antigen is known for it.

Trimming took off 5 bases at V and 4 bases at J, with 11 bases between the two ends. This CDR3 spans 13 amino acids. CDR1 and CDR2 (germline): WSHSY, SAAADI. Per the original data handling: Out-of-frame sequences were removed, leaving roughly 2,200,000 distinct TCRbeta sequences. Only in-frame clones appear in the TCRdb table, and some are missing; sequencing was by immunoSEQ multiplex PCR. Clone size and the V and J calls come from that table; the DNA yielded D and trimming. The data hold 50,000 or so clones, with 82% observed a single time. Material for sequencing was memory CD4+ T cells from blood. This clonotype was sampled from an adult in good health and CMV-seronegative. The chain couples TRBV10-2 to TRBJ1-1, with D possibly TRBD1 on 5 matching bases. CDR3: CASSRGGTTEAFF. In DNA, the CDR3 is TGCGCCAGCAGTCGGGGGGGGACCACTGAAGCTTTCTTT.